This TCR beta chain was observed in a study of cytomegalovirus exposure and HLA in healthy donors. Study summary: The Caucasian-associated ancestry cluster contained about 80% of the approximately 390 genotyped donors.

In the PCR, 60 Vbeta and 13 Jbeta primers were used. Some clones are missing from TCRdb's copy, which holds only in-frame ones; the method was immunoSEQ multiplex PCR. Here the sample spans 150,000 or so clones, approximately 80% being singletons. As concerns this clone: Its antigen is unidentified.

Study-level findings and limits: Sequencing likely produced, as an artifact, a cluster of highly shared sequence variants. Reports indicated that the classifier achieved high specificity and sensitivity in diagnosing cytomegalovirus status.

Every donor was a healthy person donating bone marrow. Sample: PBMCs. This clonotype was sampled from a male donor in good health and CMV-seronegative.

CDR3 sequence: CASSEQGNTIYF. As DNA, the CDR3 is TGTGCCAGCAGTGAACAGGGAAACACCATATATTTT. The gene calls are TRBV2 and TRBJ1-3; no clear D. Germline CDR1 and CDR2: SNHLY and FYNNEI. Trimming stripped 2 bases from V and 4 bases from J, with 3 bases between. The CDR3 totals 12 residues.